This T cell receptor beta chain comes out of a study of T cells in Graves' hyperthyroidism and ophthalmopathy. Study-level findings and limits: Ophthalmopathy cases were set apart from stable hyperthyroidism by a 13 V-J model. In blood, most of the thyroid clonotypes expanded above 0.001 were also present.

Authors of the study amplified TCR beta CDR3 regions from RNA transcripts. HTBI primers drove first-round RT-PCR of the TCR CDR3. TCRdb analysed the multiplex PCR reads with MiXCR anew, one entry per CDR3 protein. Of some 690,000 distinct CDR3 sequences listed, about 18% are singletons. The V and J ends lost 4 bases and 5 bases respectively, with 5 bases between them. This CDR3 is built from 11 residues. The germline CDR1 and CDR2 sequences are GTSNPN and SVGIG (reference sequence). This clonotype was picked up many times. Its matching antigen is unknown. Each diagnosis was grounded in clinical symptoms, serum thyroxine and TRAb, thyroid ultrasound, and orbital computed tomography.

This TCR was sampled from a man in his forties or fifties with Graves' hyperthyroidism. The chain recombines TRBV30 with TRBJ1-4; D is uncertain. The source material was blood. Here the CDR3 reads CAWNLNEKLFF. DNA of the CDR3: TGTGCCTGGAATTTGAATGAAAAACTGTTTTTT.